This T cell receptor (beta chain) comes out of a study of T cell repertoires in cytomegalovirus infection. Study-level background: Public TCR beta signatures indicated both CMV infection and matching HLA type.

At least ten counts were recorded for this clonotype. V gave up 4 bases and J gave up 0 bases, with 7 bases separating them. The CDR3 is made up of 14 amino acids. TCRdb used MiXCR to reprocess the reads, holding one entry per CDR3 protein. The sample shows approximately 250,000 distinct CDR3 sequences, around 6.4% of them seen only once. The material sequenced was PBMCs. The chain combines TRBV12-3 or TRBV12-4 with TRBJ2-4; no reliable D call. This clonotype was obtained from a human donor in good health (CMV status not recorded). Some clones in this sample may be carry-over from other donors' samples. The CDR3 DNA reads TGTGCCAGCAGTTCGATGCTAGCCAAAAACATTCAGTACTTC. It specifies CASSSMLAKNIQYF.